This passage covers 11 T cell receptor beta chains from one sample sequenced in a study of cytomegalovirus exposure and HLA in healthy donors (dated by TCRdb to between 2016 and 2019). Receptor libraries were prepared by the immunoSEQ multiplex PCR assay. A mixture of 60 forward primers for TCR Vbeta segments and 13 reverse primers for TCR Jbeta segments was used in the multiplex PCR. The immuneACCESS repertoire file appears here via TCRdb, limited to in-frame rearrangements. These files lack a portion of the clones; in checked studies, under half of the deficit traces to unresolved V genes, and the cause of the others is not known. For this sample there are about 150,000 clones; over 70% appear just once. About 2.1% of the sample comes from the top ten. Sequencing used PBMCs. These receptors all come from a man in his thirties or forties in good health and CMV-seronegative.

The V call is TRBV19, the J call TRBJ2-1; TRBD1 matches at 7 bases. There are 15 residues in the CDR3. Unmatched junction bases numbered 3, after V lost 3 bases and J lost 1 base. The germline gives CDR1 LNHDA, CDR2 SQIVND (reference sequence). The CDR3 spells CASSMGQISYNEQFF. The CDR3 region has the DNA TGTGCCAGTAGTATGGGACAGATTTCCTACAATGAGCAGTTCTTC.

The rearrangement uses TRBV7-2 and TRBJ2-7; 10 bases agree with TRBD1. Unmatched junction bases numbered 7, after V lost 5 bases and J lost 0 bases. CDR3 length: 16 amino acids. Per germline, CDR1 SGHTA and CDR2 FQGNSA. The CDR3 DNA is TGTGCCAGCAGCCAGAGACAGGGGGCAAGCTCCTACGAGCAGTACTTC. Its protein product is CASSQRQGASSYEQYF.

This chain links TRBV9 with TRBJ2-5, with 9 nucleotides matching TRBD2. In germline, CDR1 is SGDLS, CDR2 YYNGEE. Losses at the gene ends were 0 bases for V and 5 bases for J; bases not matched to a gene: 5. The length of the CDR3 is 15 residues. The CDR3 region is CASSVASGDVETQYF. In DNA, the CDR3 is TGTGCCAGCAGCGTAGCTAGCGGGGATGTCGAGACCCAGTACTTC.

V is TRBV19 and J is TRBJ2-5, with 9 bases matching TRBD1. The end of the DNA fits TRBJ2-7 better, so the J call may be wrong. This CDR3 has 12 amino acids. The V gene's germline CDR1 is LNHDA and CDR2 SQIVND (reference sequence). The CDR3 bases are TGTGCCAGCCGGGACAGGGTTCACGAGCAGTACTTC. Translated: CASRDRVHEQYF.

V and J are TRBV7-3 and TRBJ1-1; 9 positions agree with TRBD1. Trimming at V came to 6 bases and at J to 5 bases, leaving 10 bases not matched to a gene. The CDR3 is made up of 15 amino acids. CDR1 is SGHTA and CDR2 is FQGTGA in the germline V gene. In nucleotides, the CDR3 is TGTGCCAGCAGAATAACAGGGGGCGCGAAAACTGAAGCTTTCTTT. This codes for CASRITGGAKTEAFF.

The V call is TRBV5-1, the J call TRBJ1-5, with TRBD1 matching over 7 bases. The CDR3 is made up of 15 amino acids. J lost 6 bases, V lost 4 bases, and 10 bases had no gene match. Germline V lookup: CDR1 SGHRS, CDR2 YFSETQ. The CDR3 loop is CASSSTGAASQPQHF. In nucleotides, the CDR3 is TGCGCCAGCAGCAGTACAGGGGCCGCCAGTCAGCCCCAGCATTTT.

The chain couples TRBV19 to TRBJ2-3; 7 bases map to TRBD1. Germline loops: CDR1 LNHDA, CDR2 SQIVND (reference sequence). The CDR3 consists of 15 residues. Trimming removed 5 bases from V and 2 bases from J; junction bases left unmatched: 7. The CDR3 spells CASSGTDLFTDTQYF. CDR3 nucleotides: TGTGCCAGTAGTGGGACAGACCTTTTCACAGATACGCAGTATTTT.

This rearrangement joins TRBV28 to TRBJ1-1; D is unresolved. V was clipped by 2 bases and J by 0 bases, with 10 bases between them. Looked up from germline, CDR1 is MDHEN and CDR2 is SYDVKM. This CDR3 contains 15 residues. CDR3 nucleotide sequence: TGTGCCAGCAGTTTAGGAAACAGAATGAACACTGAAGCTTTCTTT. This gives the protein CASSLGNRMNTEAFF.

The rearrangement joins TRBV27 to TRBJ2-3, with 7 bases aligning to TRBD2. In germline, CDR1 is MNHEY, CDR2 SMNVEV (reference sequence). CDR3 size: 16 residues. The junction had 14 bases not matched to a gene; V was cut back by 6 bases and J by 5 bases. The CDR3 sequence is CASSHGGGGERDTQYF. CDR3 sequence (DNA): TGTGCCAGCAGCCATGGGGGTGGGGGGGAGAGAGATACGCAGTATTTT.

This chain links TRBV7-9 with TRBJ2-2; a weak D match, TRBD2 (5 bases). The CDR3 has 15 residues. Germline V gene data show CDR1 as SEHNR and CDR2 as FQNEAQ (reference sequence). V dropped 1 base and J dropped 2 bases, with 8 bases sitting between them. In DNA, the CDR3 is TGTGCCAGCAGCTTAGTGTCTAGCAACACCGGGGAGCTGTTTTTT. Its translation: CASSLVSSNTGELFF.

This clone was found a few times. One junction end disagrees with the germline gene, perhaps due to a read error. The CDR3 region is CSSSPPTGRNLNGYTF. In nucleotides, the CDR3 is TGTTCCAGCAGCCCCCCGACAGGACGAAACTTGAATGGCTACACCTTC. The rearrangement uses TRBV7-9 and TRBJ1-2; D possibly corresponds to TRBD1 (6 bases). The CDR3 is 16 amino acids. The germline CDR1 and CDR2 sequences are SEHNR and FQNEAQ (reference sequence).